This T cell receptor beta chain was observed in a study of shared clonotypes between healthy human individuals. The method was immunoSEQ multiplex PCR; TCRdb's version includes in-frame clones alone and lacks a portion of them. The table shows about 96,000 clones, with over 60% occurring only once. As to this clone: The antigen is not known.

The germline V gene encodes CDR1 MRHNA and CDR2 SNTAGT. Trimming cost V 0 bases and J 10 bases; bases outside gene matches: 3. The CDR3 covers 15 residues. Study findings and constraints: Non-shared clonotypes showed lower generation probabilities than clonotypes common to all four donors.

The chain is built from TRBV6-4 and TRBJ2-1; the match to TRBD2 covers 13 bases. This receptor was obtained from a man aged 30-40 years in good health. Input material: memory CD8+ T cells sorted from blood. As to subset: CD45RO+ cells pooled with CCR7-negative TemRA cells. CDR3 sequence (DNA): TGTGCCAGCAGTGACTCCTGGACTAGCGGGAGCGAGCAGTTCTTC. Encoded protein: CASSDSWTSGSEQFF.